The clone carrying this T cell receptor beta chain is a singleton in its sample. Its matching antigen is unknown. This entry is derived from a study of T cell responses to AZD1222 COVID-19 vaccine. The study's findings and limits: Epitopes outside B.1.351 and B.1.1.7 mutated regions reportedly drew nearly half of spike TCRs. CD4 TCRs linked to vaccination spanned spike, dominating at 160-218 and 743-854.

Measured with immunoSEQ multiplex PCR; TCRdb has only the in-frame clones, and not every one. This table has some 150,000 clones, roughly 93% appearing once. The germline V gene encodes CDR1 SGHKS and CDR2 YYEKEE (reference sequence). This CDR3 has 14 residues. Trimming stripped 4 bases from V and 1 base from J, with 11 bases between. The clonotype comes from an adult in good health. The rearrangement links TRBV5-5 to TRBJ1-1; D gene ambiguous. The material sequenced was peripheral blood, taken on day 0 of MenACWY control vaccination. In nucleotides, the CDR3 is TGTGCCAGCAGCCCGAAATGGGGGAACACTGAAGCTTTCTTT. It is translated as CASSPKWGNTEAFF. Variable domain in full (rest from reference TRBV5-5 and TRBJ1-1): DAGVTQSPTHLIKTRGQQVTLRCSPISGHKSVSWYQQVLGQGPQFIFQYYEKEERGRGNFPDRFSARQFPNYSSELNVNALLLGDSALYLCASSPKWGNTEAFFGQGTRLTVV.